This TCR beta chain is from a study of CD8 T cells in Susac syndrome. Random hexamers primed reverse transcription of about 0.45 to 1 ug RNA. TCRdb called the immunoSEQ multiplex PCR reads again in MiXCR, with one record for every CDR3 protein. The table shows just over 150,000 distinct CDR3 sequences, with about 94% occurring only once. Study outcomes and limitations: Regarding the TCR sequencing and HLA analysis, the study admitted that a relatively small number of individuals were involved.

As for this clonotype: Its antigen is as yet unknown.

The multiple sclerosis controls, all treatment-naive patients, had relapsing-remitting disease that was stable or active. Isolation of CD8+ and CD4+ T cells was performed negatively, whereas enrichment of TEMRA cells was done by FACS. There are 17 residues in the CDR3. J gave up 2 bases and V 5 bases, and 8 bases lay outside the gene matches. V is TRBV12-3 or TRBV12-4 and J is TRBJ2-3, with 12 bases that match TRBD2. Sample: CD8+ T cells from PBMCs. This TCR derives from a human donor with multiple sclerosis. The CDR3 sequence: CASSPRLAGVHTDTQYF. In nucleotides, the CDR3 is TGTGCCAGCAGTCCCCGACTAGCGGGGGTCCACACAGATACGCAGTATTTT.